The clone carrying this T cell receptor beta chain has just one count. The entry originates in a study of blood T cell repertoires in COVID-19. Study-level background: There were acute and convalescent COVID-19 samples, and they came from the United States, Italy and Spain. Nucleic acid was either cDNA or gDNA, and it came from T cells, B-cell-depleted T cells, or PBMCs.

Followed longitudinally, the Seattle patients had been enrolled during active infection. In the study's own analysis: Amplified reference gene primers provided the basis for estimating nucleated cell counts. This table comes from immunoSEQ multiplex PCR, and its TCRdb copy is limited to in-frame clones, with some not included. V, J and clone size derive from that table, while D and trimming were established from the DNA sequence. This sample carries almost 200,000 clones, around four fifths of them seen once, and the ten largest clones take about 0.95%. Sequenced input: peripheral blood. The sequence came from a man aged 55 to 70 with COVID-19, enrolled during active disease.

CDR3 sequence reads: CASTLQGIGYTF. In DNA, the CDR3 is TGCGCCAGCACTTTGCAGGGGATTGGCTACACCTTC. V is TRBV5-1 and J is TRBJ1-2, with TRBD1 as a possible D gene (6 bases). CDR3 length equals 12 residues. The V end lost 6 bases, the J end lost 7 bases, and 13 bases lay between the germline ends. Germline V gives CDR1 SGHRS, CDR2 YFSETQ.